The 9 T cell receptor beta chains given below trace back to one sample, sequenced in a study of human T cells and chemical hapten exposure. TCRdb re-derived calls from the RACE reads in MiXCR, one entry per CDR3 protein. Here the sample spans some 50,000 distinct CDR3 sequences, 4.3% being singletons. Sample time point: healthy volunteer bleed at 2 weeks. The authors' total RNA extraction used unfractionated whole blood. The material sequenced was whole blood. All receptors come from a female donor in good health. Some clones in this sample may be carry-over from other donors' samples.

This clonotype was observed many times. The chain is built from TRBV20-1 and TRBJ2-3; 14 bases match TRBD2. The ends lost 4 bases at V and 6 bases at J; junction bases unmatched: 9. Germline V gene lookup returns CDR1 DFQATT and CDR2 SNEGSKA (reference sequence). CDR3 size: 16 residues. CDR3 residues: CSAIPGLAGVYDTQYF. The CDR3 DNA reads as TGCAGTGCTATACCGGGACTAGCGGGGGTATATGATACGCAGTATTTT.

This clonotype was seen at least ten times. The genes are TRBV7-2 and TRBJ2-7; D may be TRBD1 (5 bases). This CDR3 has 15 residues. CDR1 is SGHTA and CDR2 is FQGNSA in the germline V gene. The V end was cut by 0 bases, the J end by 2 bases, with 11 bases between. In nucleotides, the CDR3 is TGTGCCAGCAGCTTAGCACCCAGGGAACCCTACGAGCAGTACTTC. Protein product: CASSLAPREPYEQYF.

In this sample, this clonotype turned up many times. The chain is built from TRBV3-1 and TRBJ2-5; 8 nucleotides line up with TRBD1. This CDR3 spans 16 amino acids. V trimming: 4 bases; J trimming: 7 bases; junction bases outside the gene matches: 14. The V gene's germline CDR1 is LGHDT and CDR2 YNNKEL (reference sequence). The CDR3 DNA reads TGTGCCAGCAGCCCAGAGGGCAGGGGGCCACCCCGGACCCAGTACTTC. Amino acid sequence: CASSPEGRGPPRTQYF.

This clonotype showed up many times. The chain combines TRBV7-9 with TRBJ2-7, with 7 bases fitting TRBD1. Per the germline V gene, CDR1 is SEHNR and CDR2 is FQNEAQ (reference sequence). With V trimmed by 1 base and J by 6 bases, 12 bases remained unmatched. This CDR3 has 16 residues. The CDR3 DNA is TGTGCCAGCAGCTTAGGGGACAGCTCTCTCGACGCCGAGCAGTACTTC. Encoded protein: CASSLGDSSLDAEQYF. Full variable domain (outside the CDR3, taken from reference TRBV7-9 and TRBJ2-7): DTGVSQNPRHKITKRGQNVTFRCDPISEHNRLYWYRQTLGQGPEFLTYFQNEAQLEKSRLLSDRFSAERPKGSFSTLEIQRTEQGDSAMYLCASSLGDSSLDAEQYFGPGTRLTVT.

Only one count was recorded for this clonotype. The chain carries TRBV20-1 and TRBJ2-7; TRBD2 might be the D (6 bases). Per germline, CDR1 DFQATT and CDR2 SNEGSKA (reference sequence). The CDR3 runs to 14 residues. Trimming removed 6 bases from V and 3 bases from J, with 18 bases in between. The CDR3 reads CSAKHPGLLYEQYF. The CDR3, as DNA: TGCAGTGCGAAACATCCGGGACTCCTCTACGAGCAGTACTTC.

This clonotype was detected ten times or more. This sequence joins TRBV27 and TRBJ1-1; D is uncertain. Trimming took off 2 bases at V and 11 bases at J, with 15 bases between the two ends. Germline lookup yields CDR1 MNHEY and CDR2 SMNVEV (reference sequence). The CDR3 consists of 13 residues. The CDR3 loop is CASSLNPPKKAFF. The CDR3 DNA follows: TGTGCCAGCAGTTTAAATCCCCCGAAAAAGGCTTTCTTT.

This clonotype occurred many times. The chain employs TRBV7-8 and TRBJ2-7; TRBD1 matches 8 bases. Germline CDR1 SGHVS, CDR2 FQNEAQ. This CDR3 is built from 12 residues. V shed 5 bases and J 7 bases; nucleotides not matched to a gene: 4. The DNA of the CDR3 is TGTGCCAGCAGCCCTTGGACAGGGGAGCAGTACTTC. Translation gives CASSPWTGEQYF.

In this sample, this clonotype turned up many times. The chain is built from TRBV7-6 and TRBJ2-5; possibly TRBD1 or TRBD2 for D (5 bases each). The germline gives CDR1 SGHVS, CDR2 FNYEAQ. With 0 bases removed from V and 2 bases from J, the gap between germline ends came to 7 bases. This CDR3 is 14 amino acids long. In DNA, the CDR3 is TGTGCCAGCAGCTTAGCGAGGGGACAAGAGACCCAGTACTTC. Its translation: CASSLARGQETQYF.

This clonotype was counted a single time. The chain employs TRBV14 and TRBJ1-6, with D unclear. V lost 0 bases and J 4 bases, leaving 4 bases between the germline ends. The CDR3 runs to 14 residues. CDR1 and CDR2 from the germline V gene are SGHDN and FVKESK. The CDR3 DNA is TGTGCCAGCAGCCAAGAGGCGTATAATTCACCCCTCCACTTT. This encodes CASSQEAYNSPLHF. Filled out from reference TRBV14 and TRBJ1-6, the complete variable domain reads EAGVTQFPSHSVIEKGQTVTLRCDPISGHDNLYWYRRVMGKEIKFLLHFVKESKQDESGMPNNRFLAERTGGTYSTLKVQPAELEDSGVYFCASSQEAYNSPLHFGNGTRLTVT.